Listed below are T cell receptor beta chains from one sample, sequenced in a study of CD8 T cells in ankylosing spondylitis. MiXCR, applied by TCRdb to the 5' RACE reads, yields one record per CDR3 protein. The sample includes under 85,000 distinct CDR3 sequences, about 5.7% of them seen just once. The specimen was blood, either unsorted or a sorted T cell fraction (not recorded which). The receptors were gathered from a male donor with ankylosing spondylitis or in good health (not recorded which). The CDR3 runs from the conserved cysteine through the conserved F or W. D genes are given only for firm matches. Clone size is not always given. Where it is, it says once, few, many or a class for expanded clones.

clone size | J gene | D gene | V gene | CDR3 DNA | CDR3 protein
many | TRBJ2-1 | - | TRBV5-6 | TGTGCCAGCAGCTTCAGAGGACTAACAGGGATTGGTGAGAAGTTCTTC | CASSFRGLTGIGEKFF
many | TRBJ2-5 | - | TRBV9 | TGTGCCAGCGGGGGGCGGGAGACCCAGTACTTC | CASGGRETQYF
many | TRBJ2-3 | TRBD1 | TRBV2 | TGTGCCAGCATTAGACAGGGGGCACGCACAGATACGCAGTATTTT | CASIRQGARTDTQYF
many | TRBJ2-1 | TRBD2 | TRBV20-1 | TGCAGTGCTACAACTAGCGGGGGGATCGCCTACAATGAGCAGTTCTTC | CSATTSGGIAYNEQFF
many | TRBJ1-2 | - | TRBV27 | TGTGCCAGCAGTTCAAGGGACACCCTGCAGTATGGCTACACCTTC | CASSSRDTLQYGYTF
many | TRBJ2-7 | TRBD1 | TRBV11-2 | TGTGCCAGCAGCTACCGGGGCAGGGGGACCTCGAGCTCCTACGAGCAGTACTTC | CASSYRGRGTSSSYEQYF
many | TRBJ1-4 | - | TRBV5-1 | TGCGCCAGCAGCTTCGGCCCGGATAATGAAAAACTGTTTTTT | CASSFGPDNEKLFF
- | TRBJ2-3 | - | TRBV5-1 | TGCGCCAGCAGCTTGGACGACACTAGCACAGATACGCAGTATTTT | CASSLDDTSTDTQYF
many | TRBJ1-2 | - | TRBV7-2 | TGTGCCAGCAGCTTAGCATTGATGGGTGACTATGGCTACACCTTC | CASSLALMGDYGYTF
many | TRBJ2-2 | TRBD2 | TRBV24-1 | TGTGCCAGCCAACGGGAGGGGCCCACCGGGGAGCTGTTTTTT | CASQREGPTGELFF
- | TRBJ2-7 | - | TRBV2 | TGTGCCAGCAGTGAGGGCCCGGGGTACTACGAGCAGTACTTC | CASSEGPGYYEQYF
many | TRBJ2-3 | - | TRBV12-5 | TGTGCTAGTGGTCCCGGATGGGACACAGGTCCCGATACGCAGTATTTT | CASGPGWDTGPDTQYF
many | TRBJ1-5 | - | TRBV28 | TGTGCCAGCAGAAAGGACACGACGCAGAATCAGCCCCAGCATTTT | CASRKDTTQNQPQHF
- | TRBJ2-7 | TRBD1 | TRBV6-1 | TGTGCCAGCAGTGACCGGACAGGGAGTGATCACTACGAGCAGTACTTC | CASSDRTGSDHYEQYF
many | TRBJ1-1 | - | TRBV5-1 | TGCGCCAGCAGTCGGCAGGGGATATCGTACACTGAAGCTTTCTTT | CASSRQGISYTEAFF
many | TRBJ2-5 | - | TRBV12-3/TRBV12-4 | TGTGCCAGCAGTTTAGGGGGTTTCCAAGAGACCCAGTACTTC | CASSLGGFQETQYF
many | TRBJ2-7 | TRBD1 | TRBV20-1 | TGCAGTGCTCCGGCCACAGGGGAGTCTCGGCAGTACTTC | CSAPATGESRQYF
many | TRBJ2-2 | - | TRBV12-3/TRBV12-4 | TGTGCCAGCAGGCGGACCTCGGGGGCCGGGGAGCTGTTTTTT | CASRRTSGAGELFF
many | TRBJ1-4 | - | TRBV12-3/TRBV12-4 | TGTGCCAGCGCAGGGATTGAGGAAAAACTGTTTTTT | CASAGIEEKLFF